Shown below are 11 T cell receptor beta chains from a single sample sequenced in a study of T cell repertoires in cytomegalovirus infection (dated by TCRdb to about 2019). Sequencer: Illumina HiSeq 1500. TCRdb trimmed the raw reads at Q25, called clones with MiXCR and kept productive beta chains. Rows with one shared CDR3 protein collapse into an entry with the most common genes and DNA. The sample profile shows over 250,000 distinct CDR3 sequences; roughly a fifth of them were found once. Of the sample, roughly 19% falls within the top ten clones. These receptors' targets are unknown. This sample's treatment or condition label indicates: in vitro stimulation with specific CMV peptide epitopes to enrich CMV-specific T cells. The sample in question was cultured PBMCs, obtained from culture after CMV antigen stimulation. The source is a human donor in good health (CMV status not recorded). Some clones in this sample may be carry-over from other donors' samples.

The chain is built from TRBV5-4 and TRBJ2-7; 8 bases fit TRBD2. V was clipped by 4 bases and J by 5 bases; unmatched bases: 5. Germline V gene sequence: CDR1 SGHNT, CDR2 YYREEE (reference sequence). The CDR3 has 13 amino acids. As DNA, the CDR3 is TGTGCCAGCAGCCGAAGCGGGAGCGACGAGCAGTACGTC. Encoded protein: CASSRSGSDEQYV.

This rearrangement joins TRBV12-3 or TRBV12-4 to TRBJ1-5; no definite D call. The CDR3 covers 13 residues. V dropped 3 bases and J dropped 5 bases, with 8 bases sitting between them. The CDR3 DNA reads TGTGCCAGCAGTTTGGGAGTAGATCAGCCCCAGCATTTT. Its protein is CASSLGVDQPQHF.

This CDR3 reads CASSLVVGAETRNYGYTF. The CDR3 DNA reads as TGTGCCAGCAGTTTAGTAGTTGGGGCCGAGACGCGTAACTATGGCTACACCTTC. The rearrangement joins TRBV12-3 or TRBV12-4 to TRBJ1-2; D is perhaps TRBD1 (5 bases). This CDR3 has 18 residues. The V end lost 1 base, the J end lost 1 base, and 19 bases lay between the germline ends.

This clonotype was counted at least ten times. The J gene is TRBJ2-1, the V gene TRBV11-3; a weak D match, TRBD1 (7 bases). Germline assignment: CDR1 SGHNT and CDR2 YENEEA. The CDR3 contains 13 residues. Trimming stripped 5 bases from V and 6 bases from J, with 11 bases between. The CDR3 sequence is CASSGQGGNEQFF. DNA for the CDR3: TGTGCCAGCAGCGGTCAGGGGGGCAATGAGCAGTTCTTC.

The chain employs TRBV5-6 and TRBJ2-6, with TRBD1 as a possible D gene (6 bases). The V gene's germline CDR1 is SGHDT and CDR2 YYEEEE. This CDR3 region has 16 residues. Trimming took off 3 bases at V and 4 bases at J, with 14 bases between the two ends. The CDR3 coding sequence is TGTGCCAGCAGCTGGGGGCAAGGGTCCGGGGCCAACGTCCTGACTTTC. It yields the protein CASSWGQGSGANVLTF.

V gene TRBV13 combines with J gene TRBJ1-5, with D unresolved. Trimming took 3 bases from V and 4 from J, leaving 13 bases between them. Germline V gene sequence: CDR1 PRHDT, CDR2 FYEKMQ (reference sequence). CDR3 length: 15 amino acids. This CDR3 reads CASSFGLLQNQPQHF. In nucleotides, the CDR3 is TGTGCCAGCAGCTTTGGGTTACTGCAGAATCAGCCCCAGCATTTT.

This clonotype has ten or more counts. The chain combines TRBV7-6 with TRBJ1-4; D not certain. V gave up 5 bases and J gave up 4 bases, with 26 bases separating them. The V gene's germline CDR1 is SGHVS and CDR2 FNYEAQ. The CDR3 is made up of 19 amino acids. The CDR3 loop reads CASSEDADGFQFLNEKLFF. CDR3 in DNA: TGTGCCAGCAGCGAAGATGCCGACGGGTTTCAGTTCCTTAATGAAAAACTGTTTTTT.

The genes are TRBV7-9 and TRBJ2-1; D unresolved. This CDR3 contains 12 residues. The V end lost 5 bases, the J end lost 8 bases, and 10 bases lay between the germline ends. The germline gives CDR1 SEHNR, CDR2 FQNEAQ (reference sequence). The CDR3 DNA sequence: TGTGCCAGCAGCCGGGTCGACGATGAGCAGTTCTTC. Protein product: CASSRVDDEQFF.

This clonotype was observed a few times. The V gene is TRBV7-2, the J gene TRBJ2-1; 10 nucleotides align to TRBD1. CDR1 and CDR2 from the germline V gene are SGHTA and FQGNSA. The CDR3 has 15 amino acids. The V gene end was trimmed by 3 bases and the J gene end by 3 bases; junction bases not matched to a gene: 2. The CDR3 loop is CASSLGQGLYNEQFF. CDR3 bases: TGTGCCAGCAGCTTGGGACAGGGGCTCTACAATGAGCAGTTCTTC.

The chain combines TRBV18 with TRBJ1-3; TRBD1 is a possible D gene (5 bases). CDR1 KGHSH and CDR2 LQKENI come from the germline V gene. Deletions cut 6 bases from V and 0 bases from J, with 9 bases between. There are 14 residues in the CDR3. Here the CDR3 reads CASSGASSGNTIYF. DNA for the CDR3: TGTGCCAGCTCCGGGGCCAGCTCTGGAAACACCATATATTTT.

This clonotype was recorded a few times. The rearrangement links TRBV11-2 to TRBJ2-3; possible D gene TRBD1, 5 bases. Looked up from germline, CDR1 is SGHAT and CDR2 is FQNNGV. The germline V and J ends were trimmed by 5 bases and 4 bases, with 19 bases remaining between them. This CDR3 region has 16 residues. The chain's CDR3 is CASSQGWGRKADTQYF. CDR3 bases: TGTGCCAGCAGCCAGGGCTGGGGTAGAAAGGCAGATACGCAGTATTTT.